Listed below are T cell receptor beta chains from one sample, sequenced in a study of liver allograft versus peripheral blood T cells. TCRdb called the reads again in MiXCR, with one record for every CDR3 protein. The data hold approximately 9,100 distinct CDR3 sequences, with roughly 15% observed a single time. These receptors all stem from a human patient who had a liver transplant. Some T cells may possibly be graft donor cells. The CDR3 runs from the conserved cysteine through the conserved F or W. Fields, in order: V gene, clone size, D gene, J gene, CDR3 protein, CDR3 DNA. D genes are given only for firm matches. Clone size, where shown, is once, few, many, or a class for clones that have expanded.

>TRBV20-1|few|-|TRBJ1-5
CSARASDGSNQPQHF
TGCAGTGCTAGAGCCTCGGACGGCTCCAATCAGCCCCAGCATTTT
>TRBV11-3|once|TRBD2|TRBJ2-1
CASSSLAGDEQFF
TGTGCCAGCAGCTCGCTAGCGGGAGATGAGCAGTTCTTC
>TRBV28|many|TRBD1|TRBJ1-5
CASETGGGWQPQHF
TGTGCCAGCGAGACAGGGGGCGGGTGGCAGCCCCAGCATTTT
>TRBV19|medium-sized|-|TRBJ2-2
CASLGIRGKKTGELFF
TGTGCCAGCCTAGGTATTCGGGGGAAAAAAACCGGGGAGCTGTTTTTT
>TRBV30|many|-|TRBJ1-2
CACLGRTTYGYTF
TGTGCCTGCCTTGGCCGGACAACTTATGGCTACACCTTC
>TRBV5-4|-|-|TRBJ1-1
CASSREGTEAFF
TGTGCCAGCAGCCGGGAAGGAACTGAAGCTTTCTTT
>TRBV9|medium-sized|TRBD2|TRBJ2-1
CASSLGLAYNEQFF
TGTGCCAGCAGCTTGGGACTAGCGTACAATGAGCAGTTCTTC
>TRBV27|medium-sized|-|TRBJ2-2
CASSLVTSTGELFF
TGTGCCAGCAGTTTGGTCACATCCACCGGGGAGCTGTTTTTT
>TRBV29-1|medium-sized|-|TRBJ2-1
CSVPARRGDEQFF
TGCAGCGTCCCCGCTAGAAGGGGCGATGAGCAGTTCTTC
>TRBV19|-|-|TRBJ1-2
CTSSIPRQEGNYGFTF
TGTACCAGTAGTATACCGAGACAGGAAGGTAACTATGGCTTCACCTTC
>TRBV6-1|medium-sized|TRBD1|TRBJ1-5
CASRNRGGQPQHF
TGTGCCAGCAGAAACAGGGGGGGTCAGCCCCAGCATTTT
>TRBV6-1|-|-|TRBJ1-4
CASSEAGTTGEKLFF
TGTGCCAGCAGTGAAGCCGGGACTACGGGAGAAAAACTGTTTTTT